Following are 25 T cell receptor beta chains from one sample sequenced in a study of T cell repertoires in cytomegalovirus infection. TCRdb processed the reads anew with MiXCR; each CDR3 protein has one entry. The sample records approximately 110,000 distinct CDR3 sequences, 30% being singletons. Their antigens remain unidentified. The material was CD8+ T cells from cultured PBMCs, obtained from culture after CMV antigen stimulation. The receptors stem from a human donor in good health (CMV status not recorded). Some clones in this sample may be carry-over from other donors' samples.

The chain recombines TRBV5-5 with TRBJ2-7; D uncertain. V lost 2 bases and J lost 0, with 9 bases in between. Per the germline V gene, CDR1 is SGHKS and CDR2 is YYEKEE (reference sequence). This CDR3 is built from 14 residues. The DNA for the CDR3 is TGTGCCAGCAGCTTTGAGGAGTACTCCTACGAGCAGTACTTC. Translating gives CASSFEEYSYEQYF.

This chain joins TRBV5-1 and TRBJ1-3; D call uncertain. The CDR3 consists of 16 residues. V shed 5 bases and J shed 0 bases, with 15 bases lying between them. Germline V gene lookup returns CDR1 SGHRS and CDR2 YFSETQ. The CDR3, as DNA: TGCGCCAGCAGTCGTGGGATTGACACCTCTGGAAACACCATATATTTT. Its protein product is CASSRGIDTSGNTIYF. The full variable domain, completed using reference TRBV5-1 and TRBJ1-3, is KAGVTQTPRYLIKTRGQQVTLSCSPISGHRSVSWYQQTPGQGLQFLFEYFSETQRNKGNFPGRFSGRQFSNSRSEMNVSTLELGDSALYLCASSRGIDTSGNTIYFGEGSWLTVV.

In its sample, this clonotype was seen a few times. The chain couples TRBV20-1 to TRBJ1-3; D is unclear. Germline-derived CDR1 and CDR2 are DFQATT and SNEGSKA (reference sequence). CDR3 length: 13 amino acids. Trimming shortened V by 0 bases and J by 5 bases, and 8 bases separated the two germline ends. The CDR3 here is CSARDNSRNTIYF. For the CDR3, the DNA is TGCAGTGCTAGAGATAACAGCCGAAACACCATATATTTT.

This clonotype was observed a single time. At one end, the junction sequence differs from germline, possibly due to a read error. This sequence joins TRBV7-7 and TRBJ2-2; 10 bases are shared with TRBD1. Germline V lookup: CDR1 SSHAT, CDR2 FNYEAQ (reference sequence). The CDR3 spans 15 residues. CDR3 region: CASSRQGADTGELFF. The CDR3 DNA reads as TGTGCTAGCAGCCGACAGGGGGCGGACACCGGGGAGCTGTTTTTT. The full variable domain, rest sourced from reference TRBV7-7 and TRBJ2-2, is GAGVSQSPRYKVTKRGQDVTLRCDPISSHATLYWYQQALGQGPEFLTYFNYEAQPDKSGLPSDRFSAERPEGSISTLTIQRTEQRDSAMYRCASSRQGADTGELFFGEGSRLTVL.

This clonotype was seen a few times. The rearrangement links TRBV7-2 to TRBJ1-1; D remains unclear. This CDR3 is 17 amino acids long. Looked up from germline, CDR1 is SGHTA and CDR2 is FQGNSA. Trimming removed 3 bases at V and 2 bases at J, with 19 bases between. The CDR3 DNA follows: TGTGCCAGCAGCTTTATAAAGAGGACGGACCCTAACACTGAAGCTTTCTTT. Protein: CASSFIKRTDPNTEAFF.

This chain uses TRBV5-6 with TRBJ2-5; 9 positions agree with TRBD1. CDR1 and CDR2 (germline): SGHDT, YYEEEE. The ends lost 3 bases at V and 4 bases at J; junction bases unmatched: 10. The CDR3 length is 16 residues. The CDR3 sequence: CASSSWYGQGPETQYF. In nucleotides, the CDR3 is TGTGCCAGCAGCTCGTGGTATGGACAGGGGCCAGAGACCCAGTACTTC.

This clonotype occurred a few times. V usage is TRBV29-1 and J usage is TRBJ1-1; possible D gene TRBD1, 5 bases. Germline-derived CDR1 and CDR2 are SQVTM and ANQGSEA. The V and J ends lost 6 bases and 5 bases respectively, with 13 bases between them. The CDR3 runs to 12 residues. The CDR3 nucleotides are TGCAGCGTCCTAGGGGCGGGTACTGAAGCTTTCTTT. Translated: CSVLGAGTEAFF.

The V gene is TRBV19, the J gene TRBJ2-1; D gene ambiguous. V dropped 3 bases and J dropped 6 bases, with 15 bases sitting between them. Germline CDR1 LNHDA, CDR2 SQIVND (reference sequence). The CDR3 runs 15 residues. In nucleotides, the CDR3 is TGTGCCAGTAGTATCTCCCCGGGCGCCCTCAATGAGCAGTTCTTC. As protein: CASSISPGALNEQFF.

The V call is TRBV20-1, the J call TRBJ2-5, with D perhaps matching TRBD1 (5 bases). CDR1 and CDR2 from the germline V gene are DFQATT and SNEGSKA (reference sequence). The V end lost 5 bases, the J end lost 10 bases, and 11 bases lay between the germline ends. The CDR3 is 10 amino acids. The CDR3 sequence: CSARVGDQYF. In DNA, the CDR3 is TGCAGTGCTCGGGTAGGGGACCAGTACTTC.

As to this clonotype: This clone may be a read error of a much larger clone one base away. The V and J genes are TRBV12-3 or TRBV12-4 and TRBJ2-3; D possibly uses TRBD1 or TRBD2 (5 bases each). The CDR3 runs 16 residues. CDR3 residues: CASSFEGSHSGDTRYF. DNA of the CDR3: TGTGCCAGCAGTTTTGAGGGGTCCCATTCCGGAGATACGCGGTATTTT.

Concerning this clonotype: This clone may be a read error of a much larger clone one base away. The DNA for the CDR3 is TGCGCCAGCAGCCCGGGGGGACAGGTCTGGGCTGAAACTTTCTTT. Translated, it gives CASSPGGQVWAETFF. The chain combines TRBV4-1 with TRBJ1-1; 8 bases fit TRBD1. The germline gives CDR1 MGHRA, CDR2 YSYEKL. CDR3 length: 15 amino acids.

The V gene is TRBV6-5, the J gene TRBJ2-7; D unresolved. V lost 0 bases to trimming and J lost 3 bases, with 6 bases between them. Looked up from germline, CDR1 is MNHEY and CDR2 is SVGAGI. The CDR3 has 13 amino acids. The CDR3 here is CASSYSDGYEQYF. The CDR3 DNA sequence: TGTGCCAGCAGTTACTCGGACGGCTACGAGCAGTACTTC.

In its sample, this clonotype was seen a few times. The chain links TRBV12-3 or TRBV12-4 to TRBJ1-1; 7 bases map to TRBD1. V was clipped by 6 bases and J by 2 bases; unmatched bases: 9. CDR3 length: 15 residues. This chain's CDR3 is CASRQEDRLNTEAFF. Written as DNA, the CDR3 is TGTGCCAGCAGGCAAGAGGACAGGCTTAACACTGAAGCTTTCTTT.

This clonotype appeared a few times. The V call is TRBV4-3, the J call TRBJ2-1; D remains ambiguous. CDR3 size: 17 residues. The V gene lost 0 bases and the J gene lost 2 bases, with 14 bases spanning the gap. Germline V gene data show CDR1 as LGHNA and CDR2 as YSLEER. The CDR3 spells CASSQDPGPLPYNEQFF. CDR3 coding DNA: TGCGCCAGCAGCCAAGATCCCGGGCCGCTCCCCTACAATGAGCAGTTCTTC.

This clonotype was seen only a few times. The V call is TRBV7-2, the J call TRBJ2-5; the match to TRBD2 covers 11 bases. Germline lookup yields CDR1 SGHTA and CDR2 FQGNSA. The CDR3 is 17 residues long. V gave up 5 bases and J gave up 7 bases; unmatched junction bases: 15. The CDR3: CASSPYAVLAGVGTQYF. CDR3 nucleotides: TGTGCCAGCAGCCCCTACGCGGTACTAGCGGGAGTGGGGACCCAGTACTTC.

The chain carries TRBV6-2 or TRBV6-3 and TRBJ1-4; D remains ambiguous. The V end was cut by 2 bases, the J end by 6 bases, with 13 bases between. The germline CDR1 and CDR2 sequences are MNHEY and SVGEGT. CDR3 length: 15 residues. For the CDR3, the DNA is TGTGCCAGCAGTTACGGTCGGTGGAGCGATGAAAAACTGTTTTTT. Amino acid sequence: CASSYGRWSDEKLFF.

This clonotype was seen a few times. The CDR3 reads CASSFRSDPHEQYF. The CDR3 region has the DNA TGTGCCAGCAGCTTTAGGAGCGACCCCCACGAGCAGTACTTC. This chain joins TRBV11-1 and TRBJ2-7, with unresolved D. Germline V gives CDR1 SGHAT, CDR2 FQDESV (reference sequence). CDR3 length: 14 amino acids. Trimming left V 3 bases short and J 5 bases short, with 14 bases between.

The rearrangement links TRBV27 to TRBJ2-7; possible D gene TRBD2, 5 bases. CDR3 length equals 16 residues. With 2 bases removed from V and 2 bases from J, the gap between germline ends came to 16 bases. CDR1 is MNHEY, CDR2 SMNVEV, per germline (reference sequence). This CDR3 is CASSLGVGSGTYEQYF. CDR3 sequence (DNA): TGTGCCAGCAGTTTAGGGGTGGGCAGCGGCACCTACGAGCAGTACTTC.

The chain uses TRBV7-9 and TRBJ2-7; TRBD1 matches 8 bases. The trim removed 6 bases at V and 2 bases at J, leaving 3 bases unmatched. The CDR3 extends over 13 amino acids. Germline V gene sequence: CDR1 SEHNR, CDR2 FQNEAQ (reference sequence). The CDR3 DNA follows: TGTGCCAGCAGTGGGACAGGACCCTACGAGCAGTACTTC. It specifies CASSGTGPYEQYF.

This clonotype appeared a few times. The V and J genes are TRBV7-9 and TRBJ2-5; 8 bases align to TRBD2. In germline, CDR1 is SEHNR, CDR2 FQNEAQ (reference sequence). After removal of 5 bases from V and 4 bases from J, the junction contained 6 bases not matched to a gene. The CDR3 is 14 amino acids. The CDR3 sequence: CASSPLLAGETQYF. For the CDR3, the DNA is TGTGCCAGCAGCCCCCTGCTAGCGGGAGAGACCCAGTACTTC.

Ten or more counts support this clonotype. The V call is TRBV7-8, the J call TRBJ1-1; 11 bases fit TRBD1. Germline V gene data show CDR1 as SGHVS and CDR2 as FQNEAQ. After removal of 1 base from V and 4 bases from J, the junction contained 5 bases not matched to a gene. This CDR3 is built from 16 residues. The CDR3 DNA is TGTGCCAGCAGCTTAGTATTCGGGACAGGGGGCACTGAAGCTTTCTTT. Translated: CASSLVFGTGGTEAFF.

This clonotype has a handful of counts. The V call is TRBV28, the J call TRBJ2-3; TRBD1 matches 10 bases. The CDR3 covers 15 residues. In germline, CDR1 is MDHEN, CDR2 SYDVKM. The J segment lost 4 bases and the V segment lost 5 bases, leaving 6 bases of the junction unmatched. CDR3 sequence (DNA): TGTGCCAGCAGTCCCCGGGACAGGGGCCCAGATACGCAGTATTTT. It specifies CASSPRDRGPDTQYF.

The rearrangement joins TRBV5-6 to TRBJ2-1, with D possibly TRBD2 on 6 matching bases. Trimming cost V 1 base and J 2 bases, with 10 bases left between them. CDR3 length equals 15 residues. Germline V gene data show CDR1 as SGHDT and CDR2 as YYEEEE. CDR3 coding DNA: TGTGCCAGCAGCTTGCCCCCGGGGGCCTACAATGAGCAGTTCTTC. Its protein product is CASSLPPGAYNEQFF.

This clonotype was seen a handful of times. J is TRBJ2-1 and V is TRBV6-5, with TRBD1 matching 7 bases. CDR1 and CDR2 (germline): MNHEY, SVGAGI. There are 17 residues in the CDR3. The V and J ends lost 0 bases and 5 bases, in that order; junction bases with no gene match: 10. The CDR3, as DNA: TGTGCCAGCAGTTACTCGACCGCGACAGGGCCTCACAATGAGCAGTTCTTC. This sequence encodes CASSYSTATGPHNEQFF.

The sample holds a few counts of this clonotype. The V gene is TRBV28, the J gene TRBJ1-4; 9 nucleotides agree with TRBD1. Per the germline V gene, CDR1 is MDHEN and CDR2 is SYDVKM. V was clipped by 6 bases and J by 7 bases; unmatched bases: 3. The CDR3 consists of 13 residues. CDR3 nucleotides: TGTGCCAGCAGGGGACAGGGTACTGAAAAACTGTTTTTT. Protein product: CASRGQGTEKLFF.